A selection of T cell receptor beta chains follows, all from one sample in a study of blood T cell repertoires in COVID-19. Repertoires were generated with immunoSEQ multiplex PCR, while TCRdb's copy carries only in-frame clones and drops some. The profile shows 200,000 to 250,000 clones, 84% of them singletons. Sample: peripheral blood. Source of these receptors: a man aged 25-45 years with active or convalescent COVID-19. Both conserved end residues are part of each CDR3. Each record gives: clone size, D gene, J gene, V gene, CDR3 DNA, CDR3 protein. A D gene is named only where the DNA matches it firmly. Expanded clones are given a class, and other clones once, few, many or no size at all.

.,.,TRBJ1-4,TRBV6-5,TGTGCCAGCAGTTACTCGATTCGGGAAAAACTGTTTTTT,CASSYSIREKLFF
.,.,TRBJ1-4,TRBV20-1,TGCAGTGCTAGACAATTTGAAAAACTGTTTTTT,CSARQFEKLFF
.,TRBD1,TRBJ1-6,TRBV6-6,TGTGCCAGCAGTTACTCCGGGACAGGGACTACTTCACCCCTCCACTTT,CASSYSGTGTTSPLHF
few,.,TRBJ2-1,TRBV14,TGTGCCAGCAGCCAAGAGGCGGTCTACAATGAGCAGTTCTTC,CASSQEAVYNEQFF
few,.,TRBJ1-5,TRBV28,TGTGCCAGCAGTTTCCGGAGGGACAATCAGCCCCAGCATTTT,CASSFRRDNQPQHF
.,TRBD2,TRBJ2-5,TRBV5-4,TGTGCCAGCACCATGGCTGGAGGACTAGCGTGGGAGACCCAGTACTTC,CASTMAGGLAWETQYF
few,.,TRBJ1-5,TRBV12-3/TRBV12-4,TGTGCCAGCAGTTTTAGAGATAATCAGCCCCAGCATTTT,CASSFRDNQPQHF
.,TRBD2,TRBJ2-5,TRBV28,TGTGCCAGCAGTTTATGGGGTGGGACTAGCGGGGGACTCCCGGCGGAGACCCAGTACTTC,CASSLWGGTSGGLPAETQYF
.,.,TRBJ1-6,TRBV7-9,TGTGCCAGCAGCTTAGCCGGTGATAATTCACCCCTCCACTTT,CASSLAGDNSPLHF
few,.,TRBJ1-1,TRBV7-6,TGTGCCAGCAGCTTATCGGCTGGCGGTGGTTGGACTGAAGCTTTCTTT,CASSLSAGGGWTEAFF
.,.,TRBJ1-6,TRBV7-9,TGTGCCAGCAGCTTAGCCGGTCTAGACTCACCCCTCCACTTT,CASSLAGLDSPLHF
.,.,TRBJ2-3,TRBV5-1,TGCGCCAGCAGCTTCCAGGGAGGAGGGGCAGATACGCAGTATTTT,CASSFQGGGADTQYF
.,.,TRBJ1-1,TRBV14,TGTGCCAGCAGCCCCCGGGGTTCGGACACTGAAGCTTTCTTT,CASSPRGSDTEAFF
.,.,TRBJ1-1,TRBV7-9,TGTGCCAGCGGCGGGAGGAACACTGAAGCTTTCTTT,CASGGRNTEAFF
once,TRBD1,TRBJ1-2,TRBV4-3,TGCGCCAGCAGCCCCCTCGGGACAGGGGAAACCTATGGCTACACCTTC,CASSPLGTGETYGYTF
.,TRBD1,TRBJ1-5,TRBV5-5,TGTGCCAGCAGCTTGGATGGCAGGGGGATAGGTCAGCCCCAGCATTTT,CASSLDGRGIGQPQHF
.,.,TRBJ2-5,TRBV2,TGTGCCAGCAGTGCGATTCGAGGGGAGACCCAGTACTTC,CASSAIRGETQYF
few,.,TRBJ1-5,TRBV7-2,TGTGCCAGCAGCCGTGGGGGGGTAAATCAGCCCCAGCATTTT,CASSRGGVNQPQHF
.,.,TRBJ1-3,TRBV6-5,TGTGCCAGCAGTTCCCAACCGGGGGGGATTGGAAACACCATATATTTT,CASSSQPGGIGNTIYF
.,TRBD2,TRBJ2-7,TRBV19,TGTGCCAGTAAAACTAGCGGTTACTACGAGCAGTACTTC,CASKTSGYYEQYF
.,.,TRBJ1-5,TRBV6-2/TRBV6-3,TGTGCCAGCAGTTACTCAGGGGATCAGCCCCAGCATTTT,CASSYSGDQPQHF
.,TRBD1,TRBJ1-2,TRBV28,TGTGCCAGCACCTTAGAGACAGGGCAAGGCTACACCTTC,CASTLETGQGYTF
.,.,TRBJ1-3,TRBV7-2,TGTGCCAGCAGCCCCTCTGGGGCTGACACCATATATTTT,CASSPSGADTIYF
few,TRBD2,TRBJ2-3,TRBV7-9,TGTGCCAGCAGCACCCGCGGGGGGGCCGATACGCAGTATTTT,CASSTRGGADTQYF
.,.,TRBJ2-7,TRBV10-3,TGTGCCACCTCCGGCAACTCCAGGGCGGACGAGCAGTACTTC,CATSGNSRADEQYF
.,TRBD2,TRBJ2-7,TRBV28,TGTGCCAGCAGACCCCGGGGGGGAGTAGGGCGCGAGCAGTACTTC,CASRPRGGVGREQYF
.,.,TRBJ1-2,TRBV15,TGTGCCACCAGCACGGGGGGGCAGCCGAATTTTTATGGCTACACCTTC,CATSTGGQPNFYGYTF
.,TRBD2,TRBJ2-1,TRBV4-3,TGCGCCAGCAGCCAAGATTGGACTAGTAAACAGTTCTTC,CASSQDWTSKQFF
.,TRBD2,TRBJ2-1,TRBV27,TGTGCCAGCAGGCGACTAGCATCCTACAATGAGCAGTTCTTC,CASRRLASYNEQFF
.,.,TRBJ2-1,TRBV5-4,TGTGCCAGCAGCCGTAATGGACTCACGACTGGCAATGAGCAGTTCTTC,CASSRNGLTTGNEQFF
.,.,TRBJ1-3,TRBV7-9,TGTGCCAGCAGCCTCCAGGGTCGAAACACCATATATTTT,CASSLQGRNTIYF
.,TRBD1,TRBJ2-7,TRBV6-6,TGTGCCAGCACCAACCGACAGGGGAGTTCCTACGAGCAGTACTTC,CASTNRQGSSYEQYF
once,.,TRBJ2-7,TRBV28,TGTGCCAGCAGCCCCATCCAGGGTTACGAGCAGTACTTC,CASSPIQGYEQYF
.,TRBD1,TRBJ2-4,TRBV18,TGTGCCAGCTCGCGCGGACAGGGGATGGAAAACATTCAGTACTTC,CASSRGQGMENIQYF
few,.,TRBJ1-2,TRBV15,TGTGCCACCAGCAGAGATGGGGCCCGGAATGGCTACACCTTC,CATSRDGARNGYTF
.,.,TRBJ2-3,TRBV28,TGTGCCAGCAGTTTATGGGGGGGGCCGACAGATACGCAGTATTTT,CASSLWGGPTDTQYF
.,TRBD2,TRBJ2-1,TRBV28,TGTGCCAGCAGCCTTAGCGGGGGGGCCGGGGATGAGCAGTTCTTC,CASSLSGGAGDEQFF
few,.,TRBJ1-2,TRBV3-1/TRBV3-2,TGTGCCAGCAGCCAAGTAAGCGCGTATGGCTACACCTTC,CASSQVSAYGYTF
.,TRBD1,TRBJ1-2,TRBV30,TGTGCCTGGAGGGCGACAGGGAAAAAAGATGGCTACACCTTC,CAWRATGKKDGYTF
.,.,TRBJ2-1,TRBV27,TGTGCCAGCAGTCCCCCCGGGGACTTACAGTTCTTC,CASSPPGDLQFF
few,.,TRBJ1-2,TRBV18,TGTGCCAGCTCACCACCGGTGGCAGGACAAGCTAACTATGGCTACACCTTC,CASSPPVAGQANYGYTF
few,TRBD1,TRBJ2-7,TRBV19,TGTGCCAGTAGTATAGATCGTCGGACAGGCAGCTACGAGCAGTACTTC,CASSIDRRTGSYEQYF
once,TRBD1,TRBJ2-7,TRBV27,TGTGCCAGCAGTGCTATCTCGACAGGGTGGACCTACGAGCAGTACTTC,CASSAISTGWTYEQYF
.,.,TRBJ1-2,TRBV5-5,TGTGCCAGCAGCTCTCGGGGGGCAACTGGCTACACCTTC,CASSSRGATGYTF
.,.,TRBJ1-4,TRBV4-1,TGCGCCAGCAGCCCCGGGGGGCAGGGAGAGGAAAAACTGTTTTTT,CASSPGGQGEEKLFF
once,.,TRBJ2-7,TRBV30,TGTGCCTGGAGTGCTACCTACGAGCAGTACTTC,CAWSATYEQYF
.,.,TRBJ2-2,TRBV7-2,TGTGCCAGCAGCCCGACAGGGAGGAGTAGGACCGGGGAGCTGTTTTTT,CASSPTGRSRTGELFF
.,.,TRBJ2-5,TRBV7-7,TGTGCCAGCAGCTTAGGTCTCCCTAGTACCTCGGGGGAGACCCAGTACTTC,CASSLGLPSTSGETQYF
once,.,TRBJ2-4,TRBV25-1,TGTGCCAGCAGTGACCCCGGGACACACAAAAACATTCAGTACTTC,CASSDPGTHKNIQYF